Each of the 22 T cell receptor beta chains below was sequenced from the same sample in a study of blood T cell repertoires in COVID-19. This table comes from immunoSEQ multiplex PCR, and its TCRdb copy is limited to in-frame clones, with some not included. The sample includes about 170,000 clones, approximately 80% of them seen just once. Sequencing used peripheral blood. Source of these receptors: a woman aged 80 or over with COVID-19, enrolled during active disease.

The chain employs TRBV7-9 and TRBJ2-3; 7 nucleotides match TRBD2. Per germline, CDR1 SEHNR and CDR2 FQNEAQ (reference sequence). J gave up 1 base and V 3 bases, and 4 bases lay outside the gene matches. This CDR3 has 15 residues. Here the CDR3 DNA reads TGTGCCAGCAGCTTGGGAGGGTCTGGCACAGATACGCAGTATTTT. Protein product: CASSLGGSGTDTQYF. Together with reference TRBV7-9 and TRBJ2-3, the CDR3 gives the full variable domain: DTGVSQNPRHKITKRGQNVTFRCDPISEHNRLYWYRQTLGQGPEFLTYFQNEAQLEKSRLLSDRFSAERPKGSFSTLEIQRTEQGDSAMYLCASSLGGSGTDTQYFGPGTRLTVL.

This clone was counted a few times. The V gene is TRBV2, the J gene TRBJ2-1; D remains unclear. The germline V gene has CDR1 SNHLY and CDR2 FYNNEI. The CDR3 covers 13 residues. The V and J ends lost 6 bases and 5 bases respectively, with 11 bases between them. The CDR3 sequence: CASSANRDNEQFF. The DNA for the CDR3 is TGTGCCAGCAGCGCCAACAGAGACAATGAGCAGTTCTTC.

The chain has TRBV11-2 and TRBJ1-6; perhaps TRBD1 as D (5 bases). CDR3 length: 14 amino acids. V was pared by 1 base and J by 6 bases, with 7 bases between. CDR1 SGHAT and CDR2 FQNNGV come from the germline V gene. CDR3 in amino acids: CASSLVGANSPLHF. As DNA, the CDR3 is TGTGCCAGCAGCTTAGTTGGGGCTAATTCACCCCTCCACTTT.

This chain links TRBV4-1 with TRBJ1-1; no definite D call. Germline values: CDR1 MGHRA, CDR2 YSYEKL. V was cut by 4 bases and J by 0 bases, with 12 bases left in between. The CDR3 sequence is 15 residues long. CDR3 DNA: TGCGCCAGCAGCCGATCGAGACAAGTGAACACTGAAGCTTTCTTT. Its protein product is CASSRSRQVNTEAFF.

This chain uses TRBV29-1 with TRBJ2-2; 7 bases are shared with TRBD2. CDR1 is SQVTM, CDR2 ANQGSEA, per germline. The CDR3 has 14 amino acids. Losses at the gene ends were 7 bases for V and 6 bases for J; bases not matched to a gene: 11. This chain's CDR3 is CSGGLGSSPGELFF. DNA of the CDR3: TGCAGCGGAGGACTAGGCTCTTCACCCGGGGAGCTGTTTTTT.

The rearrangement links TRBV6-6 to TRBJ1-6, with a possible D match to TRBD1 (6 bases). The length of the CDR3 is 15 residues. In germline, CDR1 is MNHNY, CDR2 SVGAGI (reference sequence). Deletions cut 2 bases from V and 10 bases from J, with 15 bases between. CDR3 amino acids: CASSYRQGLGSPLHF. The CDR3 DNA is TGTGCCAGCAGTTACCGGCAGGGGTTAGGGTCACCCCTCCACTTT.

The J gene is TRBJ1-5, the V gene TRBV28; the match to TRBD1 covers 8 bases. J gave up 5 bases and V 6 bases, and 6 bases lay outside the gene matches. The CDR3 loop spans 14 amino acids. CDR1 is MDHEN and CDR2 is SYDVKM in the germline V gene. The CDR3 coding sequence is TGTGCCAGCAGGCGAGGACAGGGAGATCAGCCCCAGCATTTT. It yields the protein CASRRGQGDQPQHF.

The V gene is TRBV2, the J gene TRBJ1-5; TRBD1 agrees at 9 bases. The CDR3 is 16 amino acids. Trimming took 4 bases from V and 1 from J; bases not matched to a gene: 5. Germline values: CDR1 SNHLY, CDR2 FYNNEI. The CDR3 DNA follows: TGTGCCAGCAGTGTGTCGGACAGGGGAAGCAATCAGCCCCAGCATTTT. Encoded protein: CASSVSDRGSNQPQHF.

The V gene is TRBV5-1, the J gene TRBJ2-2; tentative D call: TRBD1 (5 bases). V lost 1 base, J lost 7 bases, and 8 bases lay in between. The CDR3 is 13 amino acids. Germline assignment: CDR1 SGHRS and CDR2 YFSETQ. CDR3 sequence reads: CASSLQGSGELFF. CDR3 DNA sequence: TGCGCCAGCAGCTTGCAGGGCAGCGGGGAGCTGTTTTTT.

CDR3 amino acids: CASSPTGQLYQPQHF. The CDR3, as DNA: TGTGCCAGCAGCCCCACGGGACAGCTTTATCAGCCCCAGCATTTT. This chain links TRBV7-2 with TRBJ1-5, with 7 bases aligning to TRBD1. The CDR3 totals 15 residues. Germline CDR1 and CDR2: SGHTA and FQGNSA. Trimming cost V 5 bases and J 5 bases; bases outside gene matches: 9.

The chain couples TRBV7-9 to TRBJ1-1, with a weak D call TRBD1 (5 bases). The CDR3 spans 17 residues. Germline lookup yields CDR1 SEHNR and CDR2 FQNEAQ (reference sequence). The V end lost 6 bases, the J end lost 1 base, and 21 bases lay between the germline ends. CDR3 sequence (DNA): TGTGCCAGCAGTCTTATGCGTTCAGGGTGGAGGAACACTGAAGCTTTCTTT. Protein: CASSLMRSGWRNTEAFF.

This rearrangement joins TRBV2 to TRBJ2-1, with D unclear. The germline V gene encodes CDR1 SNHLY and CDR2 FYNNEI. This CDR3 has 13 residues. The V and J ends lost 7 bases and 5 bases respectively, with 12 bases between them. The CDR3 DNA sequence: TGTGCCAGCATTCGACGCGGAAACAATGAGCAGTTCTTC. Its protein product is CASIRRGNNEQFF.

The chain is built from TRBV29-1 and TRBJ2-3; 7 positions match TRBD1. This CDR3 is 13 amino acids long. V trimming: 7 bases; J trimming: 3 bases; junction bases outside the gene matches: 7. From germline, CDR1 is SQVTM and CDR2 ANQGSEA. The CDR3 loop reads CSAKTGSTDTQYF. The CDR3 DNA sequence: TGCAGCGCAAAGACAGGGTCTACAGATACGCAGTATTTT.

The rearrangement uses TRBV5-1 and TRBJ2-2; 10 nucleotides agree with TRBD1. CDR1 is SGHRS and CDR2 is YFSETQ in the germline V gene. This CDR3 spans 16 amino acids. With 4 bases clipped from V and 3 bases from J, the junction kept 6 bases outside the gene matches. This CDR3 reads CASSTLGQGDTGELFF. CDR3 nucleotides: TGCGCCAGCAGCACCCTTGGACAGGGGGACACCGGGGAGCTGTTTTTT.

The chain is built from TRBV12-3 or TRBV12-4 and TRBJ1-5; D ambiguous. The CDR3 has 12 amino acids. V was clipped by 3 bases and J by 6 bases, with 6 bases between them. CDR3 bases: TGTGCCAGCAGTTTGCCGGGTCAGCCCCAGCATTTT. This sequence encodes CASSLPGQPQHF.

CDR3 in DNA: TGTGCCAGCAGCCAAGGGTCAGGTTATGAAAAACTGTTTTTT. Translating gives CASSQGSGYEKLFF. V usage is TRBV4-2 and J usage is TRBJ1-4; D not certain. The CDR3 contains 14 residues. Per the germline V gene, CDR1 is LGHNA and CDR2 is YNFKEQ. The V end lost 1 base, the J end lost 6 bases, and 9 bases lay between the germline ends.

This chain uses TRBV5-1 with TRBJ1-5; maybe TRBD1 (5 bases). Germline CDR1 SGHRS, CDR2 YFSETQ. V was pared by 1 base and J by 5 bases, with 10 bases between. The CDR3 has 14 amino acids. CDR3 loop: CASSLWGGDQPQHF. The CDR3 coding sequence is TGCGCCAGCAGCTTGTGGGGGGGAGATCAGCCCCAGCATTTT.

The chain employs TRBV5-1 and TRBJ2-7, with 8 bases fitting TRBD1. Looked up from germline, CDR1 is SGHRS and CDR2 is YFSETQ. Trimming cost V 4 bases and J 6 bases; bases outside gene matches: 6. There are 13 residues in the CDR3. The CDR3 reads CASSRGQGGEQYF. The CDR3 DNA is TGCGCCAGCAGCCGCGGACAGGGCGGCGAGCAGTACTTC.

J is TRBJ2-5 and V is TRBV3-1 (or the pseudogene TRBV3-2); D might be TRBD2 (5 bases). Germline values: CDR1 LGHDT, CDR2 YNNKEL (reference sequence). V shed 2 bases and J shed 6 bases, with 7 bases lying between them. This CDR3 spans 12 amino acids. CDR3 amino acids: CASSQNGKTQYF. CDR3 in DNA: TGTGCCAGCAGCCAAAACGGGAAGACCCAGTACTTC.

The chain employs TRBV5-1 and TRBJ2-3; 10 bases agree with TRBD1. CDR3 size: 14 residues. V trimming: 5 bases; J trimming: 13 bases; junction bases outside the gene matches: 13. The V gene's germline CDR1 is SGHRS and CDR2 YFSETQ. The DNA for the CDR3 is TGCGCCAGCAGTCCCGGGACAGGGGCGGTTCGCGAGTATTTT. Its protein is CASSPGTGAVREYF. The full variable domain, completed using reference TRBV5-1 and TRBJ2-3, is KAGVTQTPRYLIKTRGQQVTLSCSPISGHRSVSWYQQTPGQGLQFLFEYFSETQRNKGNFPGRFSGRQFSNSRSEMNVSTLELGDSALYLCASSPGTGAVREYFGPGTRLTVL.

The chain couples TRBV5-1 to TRBJ2-1, with 8 nucleotides matching TRBD2. The V segment lost 1 base and the J segment 9 bases; nucleotides outside the gene matches: 9. Germline V gene data show CDR1 as SGHRS and CDR2 as YFSETQ. The CDR3 is 15 residues long. The CDR3 reads CASSLFRREDGEQFF. DNA for the CDR3: TGCGCCAGCAGCTTGTTTCGGCGGGAGGATGGTGAGCAGTTCTTC. Looking up the rest from reference TRBV5-1 and TRBJ2-1 gives the full variable domain: KAGVTQTPRYLIKTRGQQVTLSCSPISGHRSVSWYQQTPGQGLQFLFEYFSETQRNKGNFPGRFSGRQFSNSRSEMNVSTLELGDSALYLCASSLFRREDGEQFFGPGTRLTVL.

This rearrangement joins TRBV29-1 to TRBJ1-5, with a possible D match to TRBD1 (5 bases). Trimming took off 1 base at V and 6 bases at J, with 10 bases between the two ends. The CDR3 totals 13 residues. Germline-derived CDR1 and CDR2 are SQVTM and ANQGSEA. The CDR3 nucleotides read TGCAGCGTTGAAGCCACCCAGGGTCAGCCCCAGCATTTT. This gives the protein CSVEATQGQPQHF.